The 19 T cell receptor beta chains reported below all come from one sample, sequenced in a study of early T cells in non-severe SARS-CoV-2 infection. TCRdb re-called the 5' RACE reads with MiXCR, one entry per CDR3 protein. The table lists some 59,000 distinct CDR3 sequences, approximately 9.9% of them singletons. Sequencing input: whole blood. The source of these receptors is an adult who was a healthcare worker with PCR-confirmed SARS-CoV-2 infection or an uninfected control (not recorded which).

This clonotype was detected many times. The junction and the germline gene differ at one end; a read error may be behind it. The rearrangement joins TRBV3-1 to TRBJ1-1; the match to TRBD1 covers 7 bases. Germline V gene lookup returns CDR1 LGHDT and CDR2 YNNKEL (reference sequence). The CDR3 consists of 15 residues. As DNA, the CDR3 is TGTGCCAGCAGCCCCTGGGAACAGGGGAACGCTGAAGCTTTCTTT. Amino acids: CASSPWEQGNAEAFF.

This clonotype was seen more than once but under ten times. The chain combines TRBV18 with TRBJ2-7, with TRBD2 as a possible D gene (6 bases). This CDR3 region has 14 residues. CDR1 and CDR2 from the germline V gene are KGHSH and LQKENI. The V gene lost 1 base and the J gene lost 6 bases, with 13 bases spanning the gap. The CDR3 loop is CASSPRDSSGEQYF. CDR3 coding DNA: TGTGCCAGCTCACCACGGGACTCCTCGGGCGAGCAGTACTTC.

This chain joins TRBV30 and TRBJ1-2; D uncertain. The V gene lost 5 bases and the J gene lost 8 bases, with 12 bases spanning the gap. The CDR3 totals 11 residues. Germline CDR1 is GTSNPN and CDR2 is SVGIG (reference sequence). CDR3 DNA: TGTGCCTGGTGGTTGGGTTTGGGCTACACCTTC. Protein product: CAWWLGLGYTF.

At least ten counts were recorded for this clonotype. V is TRBV10-2 and J is TRBJ2-1; 7 bases agree with TRBD2. V dropped 3 bases and J dropped 4; count of bases not matched to a gene: 6. Germline values: CDR1 WSHSY, CDR2 SAAADI. The CDR3 length is 15 residues. CDR3 sequence reads: CASSEIGGTYNEQFF. DNA for the CDR3: TGCGCCAGCAGTGAAATCGGGGGGACTTACAATGAGCAGTTCTTC.

This clonotype was picked up many times. V gene TRBV9 combines with J gene TRBJ1-5; unclear D gene. The CDR3 sequence is 15 residues long. The V gene's germline CDR1 is SGDLS and CDR2 YYNGEE. V was shortened by 4 bases and J by 8 bases, with 19 bases between the two germline ends. In DNA form, the CDR3 reads TGTGCCAGCAGCTCGAACCCCGGGCCCCGGGAGCCCCAGCATTTT. It yields the protein CASSSNPGPREPQHF.

This clonotype was counted at least ten times. The chain joins TRBV7-3 to TRBJ2-5; TRBD2 aligns across 8 bases. CDR1 SGHTA and CDR2 FQGTGA come from the germline V gene. CDR3 length equals 13 residues. V lost 3 bases to trimming and J lost 5 bases; unmatched junction nucleotides: 2. The CDR3 DNA reads as TGTGCCAGCAGCTTGACTAGCGATGAGACCCAGTACTTC. Encoded protein: CASSLTSDETQYF.

This clonotype showed up many times. This chain links TRBV6-6 with TRBJ2-1, with TRBD1 identical over 8 bases. CDR3 length: 20 residues. CDR1 MNHNY and CDR2 SVGAGI come from the germline V gene (reference sequence). The V and J ends lost 1 base and 5 bases, in that order; junction bases with no gene match: 19. The CDR3 nucleotides are TGTGCCAGCAGTTACTGGATCGGACAGGGAGAATCGAGCCACGACAATGAGCAGTTCTTC. Amino acid sequence: CASSYWIGQGESSHDNEQFF.

The V call is TRBV27, the J call TRBJ1-5, with D hard to call. V was shortened by 2 bases and J by 5 bases, with 7 bases between the two germline ends. This CDR3 comprises 13 residues. Looked up from germline, CDR1 is MNHEY and CDR2 is SMNVEV (reference sequence). CDR3 in DNA: TGTGCCAGCAGTTTACGCCTCTATCAGCCCCAGCATTTT. It yields the protein CASSLRLYQPQHF.

This chain links TRBV12-3 or TRBV12-4 with TRBJ1-1; the D is unclear. The CDR3 contains 13 residues. V dropped 6 bases and J dropped 5 bases, with 13 bases sitting between them. Written as DNA, the CDR3 is TGTGCCAGCAGAGCCCTGCTGGGAACTGAAGCTTTCTTT. Translation: CASRALLGTEAFF.

The chain is built from TRBV7-9 and TRBJ2-3; TRBD2 is a possible D gene (5 bases). Trimming took 5 bases from V and 6 from J, leaving 18 bases between them. CDR3 length: 15 residues. The V gene's germline CDR1 is SEHNR and CDR2 FQNEAQ (reference sequence). The CDR3 region is CASSLGPARVDTQYF. CDR3 bases: TGTGCCAGCAGCCTCGGGCCCGCGCGGGTTGATACGCAGTATTTT.

The chain is built from TRBV18 and TRBJ2-7; D is ambiguous. Trimming removed 2 bases from V and 6 bases from J, with 11 bases in between. In germline, CDR1 is KGHSH, CDR2 LQKENI. This CDR3 region has 13 residues. The CDR3 nucleotides read TGTGCCAGCTCACCAAGAAGCAGTCCCGAGCAGTACTTC. Residues: CASSPRSSPEQYF.

This clonotype was seen more than once but under ten times. This chain uses TRBV5-4 with TRBJ2-3, with 11 bases that match TRBD2. The CDR3 extends over 16 amino acids. The germline V gene has CDR1 SGHNT and CDR2 YYREEE (reference sequence). J was trimmed by 4 bases and V by 1 base; bases with no gene match: 5. CDR3 nucleotide sequence: TGTGCCAGCAGCTTGCGCCTAGCGGGGGGCGCAGATACGCAGTATTTT. This translates into CASSLRLAGGADTQYF.

This clonotype appeared a few times. J is TRBJ1-1 and V is TRBV14, with D maybe TRBD1 (5 bases). The V gene lost 4 bases and the J gene lost 4 bases, with 16 bases spanning the gap. CDR1 and CDR2 from the germline V gene are SGHDN and FVKESK. The CDR3 has 15 amino acids. For the CDR3, the DNA is TGTGCCAGCAGCCCTCCCTGGGGGGACGGCACTGAAGCTTTCTTT. This sequence encodes CASSPPWGDGTEAFF.

A few counts support this clonotype. The chain employs TRBV5-4 and TRBJ1-1, with 9 nucleotides matching TRBD1. Germline V lookup: CDR1 SGHNT, CDR2 YYREEE (reference sequence). The CDR3 runs to 14 residues. J gave up 5 bases and V 6 bases, and 8 bases lay outside the gene matches. Written as DNA, the CDR3 is TGTGCCAGCAACCTACAGGGGGCGCATACTGAAGCTTTCTTT. This sequence encodes CASNLQGAHTEAFF.

This clonotype was seen repeatedly, ten times or more. The rearrangement joins TRBV3-1 to TRBJ2-3; 7 bases fit TRBD2. In germline, CDR1 is LGHDT, CDR2 YNNKEL (reference sequence). V was clipped by 1 base and J by 4 bases; unmatched bases: 14. The CDR3 runs to 18 residues. CDR3 DNA sequence: TGTGCCAGCAGCCAAGGACCCATTGGCGGGGGTAACCCAGATACGCAGTATTTT. Translating it yields CASSQGPIGGGNPDTQYF.

The sample holds a few counts of this clonotype. V is TRBV4-1 and J is TRBJ1-2, with TRBD1 matching 7 bases. Germline V lookup: CDR1 MGHRA, CDR2 YSYEKL. The V and J ends lost 5 bases and 7 bases, in that order; junction bases with no gene match: 7. The CDR3 is 13 residues long. The CDR3 here is CASSLGGAIGYTF. In DNA, the CDR3 is TGCGCCAGCAGCTTAGGGGGCGCGATTGGCTACACCTTC.

This clonotype was seen many times. V gene TRBV20-1 combines with J gene TRBJ1-6; D not certain. V lost 0 bases to trimming and J lost 18 bases, with 15 bases between them. The germline V gene has CDR1 DFQATT and CDR2 SNEGSKA (reference sequence). This CDR3 region has 12 residues. Written as DNA, the CDR3 is TGCAGTGCTAGAGATAGCGGTCGCGTTTGCCACTTT. Translating gives CSARDSGRVCHF.

This clonotype was picked up many times. The chain joins TRBV20-1 to TRBJ2-1; 9 bases match TRBD2. CDR3 length: 14 amino acids. CDR1 and CDR2 from the germline V gene are DFQATT and SNEGSKA (reference sequence). Trimming removed 6 bases from V and 2 bases from J; junction bases left unmatched: 5. CDR3 amino acids: CSAVLAGPYNEQFF. For the CDR3, the DNA is TGCAGTGCGGTACTAGCGGGTCCCTACAATGAGCAGTTCTTC.

This chain links TRBV4-1 with TRBJ1-1, with a possible D match to TRBD1 (5 bases). The CDR3 is 15 amino acids. Germline CDR1 is MGHRA and CDR2 is YSYEKL. The V end was cut by 4 bases, the J end by 0 bases, with 12 bases between. The CDR3 DNA is TGCGCCAGCAGCCCCCCTGGGGGGGTGAACACTGAAGCTTTCTTT. It translates to CASSPPGGVNTEAFF.